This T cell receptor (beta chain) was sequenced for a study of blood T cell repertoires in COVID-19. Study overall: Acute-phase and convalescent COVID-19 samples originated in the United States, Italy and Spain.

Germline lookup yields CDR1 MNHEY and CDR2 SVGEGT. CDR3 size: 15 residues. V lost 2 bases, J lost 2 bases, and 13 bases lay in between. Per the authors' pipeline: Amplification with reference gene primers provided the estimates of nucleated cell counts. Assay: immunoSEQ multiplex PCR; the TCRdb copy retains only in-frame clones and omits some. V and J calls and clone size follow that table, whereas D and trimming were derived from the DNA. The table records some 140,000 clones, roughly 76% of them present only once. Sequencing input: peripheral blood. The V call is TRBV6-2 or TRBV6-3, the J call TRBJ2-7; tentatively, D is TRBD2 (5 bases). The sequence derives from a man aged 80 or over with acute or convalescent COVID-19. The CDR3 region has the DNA TGTGCCAGCAGTTACACCGGACTGAATCCCTACGAGCAGTACTTC. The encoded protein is CASSYTGLNPYEQYF.